The clone carrying this T cell receptor beta chain was detected only a few times. This sample stems from a study of blood T cell repertoires in COVID-19. Study summary: Acute and convalescent COVID-19 samples came from the United States, Italy and Spain. The analysed material was cDNA or gDNA that came from T cells, B-cell-depleted T cells, or PBMCs.

Clones were read by immunoSEQ multiplex PCR, and TCRdb kept only the in-frame ones, dropping some. This sample yields over 200,000 clones, of which around four fifths are seen a single time; roughly 18% belongs to the top ten. Germline V gives CDR1 MDHEN, CDR2 SYDVKM. The length of the CDR3 is 14 residues. The V segment lost 7 bases and the J segment 13 bases; nucleotides outside the gene matches: 11. The material sequenced was peripheral blood. This sequence was found in an elderly woman with active or convalescent COVID-19. The chain joins TRBV28 to TRBJ1-6, with 9 bases identical to TRBD1. The CDR3 DNA reads as TGTGCCAGCAACCTGGACAGGGGCCCCACCCCCCTCCACTTT. It codes for CASNLDRGPTPLHF.